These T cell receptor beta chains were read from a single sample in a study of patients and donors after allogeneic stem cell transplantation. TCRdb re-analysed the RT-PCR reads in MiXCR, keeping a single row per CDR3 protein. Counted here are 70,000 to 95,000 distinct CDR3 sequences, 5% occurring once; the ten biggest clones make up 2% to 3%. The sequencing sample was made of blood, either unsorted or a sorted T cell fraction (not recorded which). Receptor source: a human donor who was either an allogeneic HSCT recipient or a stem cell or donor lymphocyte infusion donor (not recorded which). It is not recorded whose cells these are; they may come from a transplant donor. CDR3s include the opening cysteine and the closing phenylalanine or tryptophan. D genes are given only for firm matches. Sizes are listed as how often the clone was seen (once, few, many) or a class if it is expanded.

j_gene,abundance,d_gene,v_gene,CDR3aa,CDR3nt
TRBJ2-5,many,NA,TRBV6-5,CASSSLGETQYF,TGTGCCAGCAGCTCACTAGGGGAGACCCAGTACTTC
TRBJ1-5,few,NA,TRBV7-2,CASSLVRGLNQPQHF,TGTGCCAGCAGCTTAGTTAGGGGGTTGAATCAGCCCCAGCATTTT
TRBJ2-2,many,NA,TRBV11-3,CASSPPVRDGELFF,TGTGCCAGCAGCCCTCCAGTCAGGGACGGGGAGCTGTTTTTT
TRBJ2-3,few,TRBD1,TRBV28,CASKGAPSTDTQYF,TGTGCCAGCAAGGGGGCACCTAGCACAGATACGCAGTATTTT
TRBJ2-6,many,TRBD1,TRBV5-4,CASSSRGQGANVLTF,TGTGCCAGCAGCTCCAGGGGACAGGGAGCCAACGTCCTGACTTTC
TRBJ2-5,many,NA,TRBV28,CASQFGNLQETQYF,TGTGCCAGCCAGTTCGGGAACCTCCAAGAGACCCAGTACTTC
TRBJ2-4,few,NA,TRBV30,CAWSPMGGRKNIQYF,TGTGCCTGGAGCCCTATGGGGGGAAGGAAAAACATTCAGTACTTC
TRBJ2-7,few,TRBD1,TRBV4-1,CASSPRGTTLSYEQYF,TGCGCCAGCAGCCCCAGGGGGACGACACTCTCCTACGAGCAGTACTTC
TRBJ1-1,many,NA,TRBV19,CASSSSLNTEAFF,TGTGCCAGTAGTAGCAGTCTGAACACTGAAGCTTTCTTT
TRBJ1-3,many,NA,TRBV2,CASCESRNTIYF,TGTGCCAGCTGCGAATCCAGAAACACCATATATTTT
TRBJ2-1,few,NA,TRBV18,CASSRSGTSNEQFF,TGTGCCAGCTCACGATCCGGGACGTCGAATGAGCAGTTCTTC
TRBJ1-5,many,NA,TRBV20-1,CSASSPLLSPQHF,TGCAGTGCTAGTAGCCCGCTATTATCGCCCCAGCATTTT
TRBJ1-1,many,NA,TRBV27,CASSFSARNTEAFF,TGTGCCAGCAGTTTTTCCGCACGGAACACTGAAGCTTTCTTT
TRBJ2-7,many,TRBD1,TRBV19,CASSTRQGASDEQYF,TGTGCCAGTAGTACTCGACAGGGGGCGAGTGACGAGCAGTACTTC
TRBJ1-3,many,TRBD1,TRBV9,CASSLDHRGSGNTIYF,TGTGCCAGCAGCTTAGATCACAGGGGCTCTGGAAACACCATATATTTT